Below, 20 T cell receptor beta chains from the same sample are listed, as sequenced in a study of response to subunit inactivated influenza vaccine. MiXCR was run by TCRdb on the RT-PCR reads, yielding one entry per CDR3 protein. The table lists about 650,000 distinct CDR3 sequences, 15% to 17% of them singletons. The starting material was PBMCs from blood, obtained 12 days after vaccination. The source of these receptors is a man aged 45-60 years who received an inactivated influenza vaccine.

The CDR3 reads CATHRGPNSPLHF. In DNA form, the CDR3 reads TGTGCCACACACCGGGGGCCTAATTCACCCCTCCACTTT. This rearrangement joins TRBV11-2 to TRBJ1-6; TRBD1 might be the D (6 bases). Trimming stripped 10 bases from V and 6 bases from J, with 13 bases between. Germline assignment: CDR1 SGHAT and CDR2 FQNNGV. The CDR3 loop spans 13 amino acids.

This clonotype was recorded many times. The chain couples TRBV29-1 to TRBJ2-3, with unresolved D. The V end was cut by 7 bases, the J end by 7 bases, with 9 bases between. The CDR3 runs to 10 residues. Germline CDR1 reads SQVTM; CDR2 reads ANQGSEA. The CDR3 loop is CSAFLNTQYF. CDR3 nucleotide sequence: TGCAGCGCCTTCTTGAATACGCAGTATTTT.

V is TRBV6-5 and J is TRBJ2-3; a weak D match, TRBD2 (6 bases). Germline lookup yields CDR1 MNHEY and CDR2 SVGAGI. Trimming left V 6 bases short and J 8 bases short, with 21 bases between. There are 15 residues in the CDR3. CDR3 in amino acids: CASSPRPTAGSTQYF. The DNA of the CDR3 is TGTGCCAGCAGCCCCCGACCTACGGCGGGAAGTACGCAGTATTTT.

The genes are TRBV4-3 and TRBJ2-7; 7 nucleotides match TRBD2. The junction had 7 bases not matched to a gene; V was cut back by 0 bases and J by 2 bases. The CDR3 is made up of 16 amino acids. The germline V gene has CDR1 LGHNA and CDR2 YSLEER. The CDR3 sequence: CASSQDWEGRAYEQYF. CDR3 DNA sequence: TGCGCCAGCAGCCAAGATTGGGAGGGCAGGGCCTACGAGCAGTACTTC.

This chain links TRBV4-3 with TRBJ2-4; 8 bases fit TRBD2. Trimming at V came to 0 bases and at J to 0 bases, leaving 7 bases not matched to a gene. This CDR3 is 18 amino acids long. From germline, CDR1 is LGHNA and CDR2 YSLEER. The chain's CDR3 is CASSQDLAGGLAKNIQYF. The CDR3 nucleotides are TGCGCCAGCAGCCAAGATTTGGCGGGGGGCCTAGCCAAAAACATTCAGTACTTC.

This clonotype was observed a few times. This chain links TRBV13 with TRBJ2-2, with D possibly being TRBD1 (5 bases). The V end was cut by 6 bases, the J end by 4 bases, with 12 bases between. The V gene's germline CDR1 is PRHDT and CDR2 FYEKMQ (reference sequence). The CDR3 covers 14 residues. CDR3 protein: CASSRQFGTGELFF. The CDR3 DNA sequence: TGTGCCAGCAGTCGACAGTTTGGCACCGGGGAGCTGTTTTTT.

V is TRBV24-1 and J is TRBJ2-4; D may be TRBD1 (6 bases). Germline lookup yields CDR1 KGHDR and CDR2 SFDVKD. The CDR3 is 18 amino acids. V was clipped by 0 bases and J by 0 bases, with 14 bases between them. CDR3 coding DNA: TGTGCCACCAGTGATTTGATAAAGGACAGACTAGCCAAAAACATTCAGTACTTC. Translation gives CATSDLIKDRLAKNIQYF.

In its sample, this clonotype was seen a few times. The chain links TRBV5-1 to TRBJ2-3; 7 nucleotides agree with TRBD1. From germline, CDR1 is SGHRS and CDR2 YFSETQ. J gave up 0 bases and V 6 bases, and 7 bases lay outside the gene matches. The CDR3 is 15 residues long. CDR3 DNA sequence: TGCGCCAGCACCCCGGGACAGAGTAGCACAGATACGCAGTATTTT. Its protein is CASTPGQSSTDTQYF.

V and J are TRBV28 and TRBJ2-7; no firm D call. The V end was cut by 8 bases, the J end by 3 bases, with 14 bases between. Germline V gene data show CDR1 as MDHEN and CDR2 as SYDVKM. CDR3 length: 13 amino acids. This CDR3 reads CASGSAQDYEQYF. Here the CDR3 DNA reads TGTGCCAGCGGTTCGGCCCAAGACTACGAGCAGTACTTC.

In its sample, this clonotype was seen many times. This sequence joins TRBV12-3 or TRBV12-4 and TRBJ1-2, with D uncertain. V was shortened by 2 bases and J by 8 bases, with 12 bases between the two germline ends. CDR3 length equals 13 residues. The CDR3 protein is CASSLTRWKGYTF. The CDR3 coding sequence is TGTGCCAGCAGTTTAACCAGGTGGAAAGGCTACACCTTC.

This clonotype was counted only a few times. This chain uses TRBV5-1 with TRBJ2-5, with D perhaps matching TRBD1 (5 bases). V shed 0 bases and J shed 5 bases, with 14 bases lying between them. Germline CDR1 reads SGHRS; CDR2 reads YFSETQ. CDR3 length equals 15 residues. The CDR3 DNA sequence: TGCGCCAGCAGCTTGGGTGTCAGGGCTACGGAGACCCAGTACTTC. This sequence encodes CASSLGVRATETQYF.

This clonotype was seen ten or more times. J is TRBJ2-5 and V is TRBV4-2, with a possible D match to TRBD2 (6 bases). The CDR3 length is 15 residues. Between the trimmed V and J ends, which lost 3 bases and 2 bases, there was a span of 13 bases. Germline CDR1 LGHNA, CDR2 YNFKEQ. In nucleotides, the CDR3 is TGTGCCAGCAGCCAGAGTCCCGGGACTCAAGAGACCCAGTACTTC. Its protein is CASSQSPGTQETQYF.

The sample holds many counts of this clonotype. J is TRBJ2-7 and V is TRBV29-1, with D unresolved. The CDR3 totals 14 residues. The V and J ends lost 4 bases and 2 bases respectively, with 15 bases between them. Germline assignment: CDR1 SQVTM and CDR2 ANQGSEA. In DNA form, the CDR3 reads TGCAGCGTTGGAAGGGTTTCCACAACCTACGAGCAGTACTTC. This translates into CSVGRVSTTYEQYF.

The J gene is TRBJ2-5, the V gene TRBV2; tentatively, D is TRBD2 (7 bases). Germline values: CDR1 SNHLY, CDR2 FYNNEI. CDR3 size: 15 residues. Trimming cost V 6 bases and J 1 base, with 15 bases left between them. The CDR3 DNA reads as TGTGCCAGCAGAGGGACTACCAGGGGCCAAGAGACCCAGTACTTC. Translating it yields CASRGTTRGQETQYF.

The chain is built from TRBV6-1 and TRBJ2-1; 7 bases map to TRBD2. The CDR3 is 15 amino acids. Germline trimming cut 1 base from V and 13 bases from J; bases unmatched to any gene: 13. CDR1 is MNHNS and CDR2 is SASEGT in the germline V gene. The CDR3 reads CASSEVGTLGGGQFF. The CDR3 region has the DNA TGTGCCAGCAGTGAAGTCGGGACTCTTGGGGGGGGACAGTTCTTC.

The chain uses TRBV20-1 and TRBJ2-4; D is ambiguous. Germline V CDR1 and CDR2: DFQATT, SNEGSKA (reference sequence). Trimming removed 0 bases at V and 2 bases at J, with 8 bases between. This CDR3 is built from 14 residues. The CDR3 spells CSAREMKTKNIQYF. In DNA form, the CDR3 reads TGCAGTGCTAGAGAAATGAAGACCAAAAACATTCAGTACTTC.

The sample holds a few counts of this clonotype. This chain uses TRBV24-1 with TRBJ2-5; possible D gene TRBD2, 5 bases. This CDR3 has 12 residues. CDR1 and CDR2 (germline): KGHDR, SFDVKD. The ends were cut back, 5 bases at V and 4 bases at J, with 7 bases in the middle. The CDR3 nucleotides read TGTGCCACCAGTGGTAGCGCAGAGACCCAGTACTTC. This sequence encodes CATSGSAETQYF.

This clonotype was counted only a few times. The CDR3 here is CASSQDYLADSTDTQYF. DNA of the CDR3: TGTGCCAGCAGCCAAGATTACCTAGCGGATAGCACAGATACGCAGTATTTT. The rearrangement links TRBV4-2 to TRBJ2-3, with 7 bases that match TRBD2. The CDR3 runs to 17 residues. The J segment lost 0 bases and the V segment lost 0 bases, leaving 6 bases of the junction unmatched. Germline V gene lookup returns CDR1 LGHNA and CDR2 YNFKEQ.

The chain has TRBV2 and TRBJ2-7; 9 positions agree with TRBD1. The trim removed 7 bases at V and 3 bases at J, leaving 4 bases unmatched. The CDR3 is 13 residues long. Germline CDR1 and CDR2: SNHLY and FYNNEI. The CDR3 is CASNGQGNYEQYF. For the CDR3, the DNA is TGTGCCAGCAACGGACAGGGGAACTACGAGCAGTACTTC. The full variable domain, completed using reference TRBV2 and TRBJ2-7, is EPEVTQTPSHQVTQMGQEVILRCVPISNHLYFYWYRQILGQKVEFLVSFYNNEISEKSEIFDDQFSVERPDGSNFTLKIRSTKLEDSAMYFCASNGQGNYEQYFGPGTRLTVT.

This clonotype was detected only a few times. The chain combines TRBV7-9 with TRBJ1-3; no definite D call. V was shortened by 11 bases and J by 3 bases, with 2 bases between the two germline ends. Germline V lookup: CDR1 SEHNR, CDR2 FQNEAQ (reference sequence). The CDR3 runs to 9 residues. CDR3 loop: CAGGNTIYF. CDR3 sequence (DNA): TGTGCCGGTGGAAACACCATATATTTT.